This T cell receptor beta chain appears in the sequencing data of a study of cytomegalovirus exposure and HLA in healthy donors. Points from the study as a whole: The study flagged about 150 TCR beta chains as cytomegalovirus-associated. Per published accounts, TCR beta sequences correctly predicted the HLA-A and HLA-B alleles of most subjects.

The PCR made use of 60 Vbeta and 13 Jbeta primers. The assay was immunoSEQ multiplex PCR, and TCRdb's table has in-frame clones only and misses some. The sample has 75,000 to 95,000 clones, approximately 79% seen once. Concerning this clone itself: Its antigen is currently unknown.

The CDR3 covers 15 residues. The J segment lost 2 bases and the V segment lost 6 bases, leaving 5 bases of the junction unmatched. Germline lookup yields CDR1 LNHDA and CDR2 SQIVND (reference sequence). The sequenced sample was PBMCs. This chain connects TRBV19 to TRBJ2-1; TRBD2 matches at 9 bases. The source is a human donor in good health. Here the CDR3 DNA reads TGTGCCAGTAGATTAGCGGGGGCAGCCTACAATGAGCAGTTCTTC. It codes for CASRLAGAAYNEQFF. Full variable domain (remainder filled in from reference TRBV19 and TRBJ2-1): DGGITQSPKYLFRKEGQNVTLSCEQNLNHDAMYWYRQDPGQGLRLIYYSQIVNDFQKGDIAEGYSVSREKKESFPLTVTSAQKNPTAFYLCASRLAGAAYNEQFFGPGTRLTVL.